These 16 T cell receptor beta chains originate from one sample sequenced in a study of neoadjuvant nivolumab and ipilimumab in lung cancer. TCRdb's table, derived via immunoSEQ multiplex PCR, lists solely in-frame clones and lacks some. Of roughly 20,000 clones listed, 79% are singletons. This sample comprised tumor tissue, obtained after neoadjuvant nivolumab, alone or with ipilimumab, at or shortly before surgery. These receptors originate from an adult with non-small cell lung cancer.

The chain is built from TRBV6-5 and TRBJ1-4; maybe TRBD1 (5 bases). Trimming removed 2 bases at V and 1 base at J, with 11 bases between. Germline values: CDR1 MNHEY, CDR2 SVGAGI. The CDR3 spans 16 residues. The CDR3 loop reads CASSYTGTQTNEKLFF. CDR3 DNA sequence: TGTGCCAGCAGTTACACGGGGACCCAAACTAATGAAAAACTGTTTTTT.

The V gene is TRBV11-2, the J gene TRBJ2-3; 14 bases are a match to TRBD2. The junction had 7 bases not matched to a gene; V was cut back by 5 bases and J by 6 bases. The CDR3 loop spans 16 amino acids. The V gene's germline CDR1 is SGHAT and CDR2 FQNNGV. CDR3 loop: CASSMTSGGAGDTQYF. The CDR3 nucleotides read TGTGCCAGCAGCATGACTAGCGGGGGGGCCGGGGATACGCAGTATTTT.

The J gene is TRBJ1-1, the V gene TRBV4-2; D gene unclear. V lost 0 bases and J lost 10, with 21 bases in between. Germline V gene sequence: CDR1 LGHNA, CDR2 YNFKEQ. The CDR3 contains 16 residues. CDR3 amino acids: CASSQDVHRAGLGAFF. DNA of the CDR3: TGTGCCAGCAGCCAAGATGTTCACAGAGCCGGGTTAGGAGCTTTCTTT.

The chain combines TRBV4-3 with TRBJ2-2; 10 positions match TRBD1. Trimming took 4 bases from V and 7 from J; bases not matched to a gene: 6. The CDR3 spans 15 residues. CDR1 is LGHNA and CDR2 is YSLEER in the germline V gene. CDR3: CASSLRTGGGGELFF. In DNA, the CDR3 is TGCGCCAGCAGCCTACGGACAGGGGGAGGCGGGGAGCTGTTTTTT.

The genes are TRBV5-4 and TRBJ2-7; D possibly matches TRBD1 or TRBD2 (5 bases each). Trimming removed 3 bases from V and 7 bases from J, with 20 bases in between. Germline V gene lookup returns CDR1 SGHNT and CDR2 YYREEE (reference sequence). CDR3 length equals 15 residues. As DNA, the CDR3 is TGTGCCAGCAGCTACCGGGACGCGTCCCCCTCGGAGCAGTACTTC. Its protein product is CASSYRDASPSEQYF.

The chain employs TRBV29-1 and TRBJ2-5; D might be TRBD1 (5 bases). Germline CDR1 and CDR2: SQVTM and ANQGSEA. This CDR3 has 12 amino acids. The V end lost 7 bases, the J end lost 5 bases, and 14 bases lay between the germline ends. The CDR3 bases are TGCAGCGAAAAAGACAGTTCCGAGACCCAGTACTTC. It codes for CSEKDSSETQYF.

The J gene is TRBJ1-6, the V gene TRBV6-1, with D possibly being TRBD1 (5 bases). The V and J ends lost 5 bases and 6 bases respectively, with 14 bases between them. The CDR3 covers 15 residues. CDR1 is MNHNS and CDR2 is SASEGT in the germline V gene. The CDR3, as DNA: TGTGCCAGCAGTACAAGGGGATCTGTTAATTCACCCCTCCACTTT. Protein product: CASSTRGSVNSPLHF.

The chain recombines TRBV11-2 with TRBJ2-1, with TRBD2 identical over 10 bases. J was trimmed by 3 bases and V by 0 bases; bases with no gene match: 5. Germline CDR1 reads SGHAT; CDR2 reads FQNNGV. CDR3 length equals 17 residues. CDR3 in amino acids: CASSLESGLAVYNEQFF. CDR3 in DNA: TGTGCCAGCAGCTTAGAATCAGGACTAGCGGTCTACAATGAGCAGTTCTTC.

The chain is built from TRBV5-1 and TRBJ2-3, with 7 bases lining up with TRBD1. Looked up from germline, CDR1 is SGHRS and CDR2 is YFSETQ. This CDR3 contains 15 residues. V gave up 4 bases and J gave up 0 bases; unmatched junction bases: 5. The chain's CDR3 is CASSPTGLSTDTQYF. CDR3 bases: TGCGCCAGCAGCCCGACAGGGTTGAGCACAGATACGCAGTATTTT.

The chain employs TRBV6-1 and TRBJ1-5; no firm D call. CDR3 length: 11 amino acids. Germline V gene data show CDR1 as MNHNS and CDR2 as SASEGT. V was clipped by 1 base and J by 10 bases, with 5 bases between them. The CDR3 DNA follows: TGTGCCAGCAGTGAAGGGACCCCCCAGCATTTT. Translating it yields CASSEGTPQHF.

This clone appeared a few times. This chain joins TRBV2 and TRBJ2-7, with 8 bases identical to TRBD1. The CDR3 runs to 16 residues. With V trimmed by 1 base and J by 2 bases, 7 bases remained unmatched. Germline CDR1 is SNHLY and CDR2 is FYNNEI. The CDR3 region has the DNA TGTGCCAGCAGTGAAGTTGGACAGGGAAAGGCCTACGAGCAGTACTTC. Encoded protein: CASSEVGQGKAYEQYF.

The V gene is TRBV18, the J gene TRBJ2-2, with D perhaps matching TRBD2 (6 bases). The V gene lost 3 bases and the J gene lost 4 bases, with 12 bases spanning the gap. Germline V gene sequence: CDR1 KGHSH, CDR2 LQKENI. This CDR3 has 15 residues. CDR3 DNA sequence: TGTGCCAGCTCACCTCAGGGAGCGGGCACCGGGGAGCTGTTTTTT. Translation gives CASSPQGAGTGELFF.

The chain uses TRBV5-4 and TRBJ2-7; 11 nucleotides align to TRBD1. The J segment lost 1 base and the V segment lost 4 bases, leaving 7 bases of the junction unmatched. The germline gives CDR1 SGHNT, CDR2 YYREEE (reference sequence). CDR3 length: 16 amino acids. CDR3 in DNA: TGTGCCAGCAGCCACGGGACAGGGGGTGGGTCCTACGAGCAGTACTTC. Translating gives CASSHGTGGGSYEQYF.

The chain combines TRBV6-5 with TRBJ1-2; D possibly corresponds to TRBD1 (5 bases). This CDR3 has 14 amino acids. V was shortened by 6 bases and J by 4 bases, with 15 bases between the two germline ends. Germline V lookup: CDR1 MNHEY, CDR2 SVGAGI. The DNA for the CDR3 is TGTGCCAGCAGCCATGAGACAGAGAGCTATGGCTACACCTTC. It yields the protein CASSHETESYGYTF.

The V call is TRBV6-5, the J call TRBJ1-3; unclear D gene. The germline V and J ends were trimmed by 4 bases and 3 bases, with 7 bases remaining between them. Germline V gives CDR1 MNHEY, CDR2 SVGAGI. The CDR3 is made up of 13 amino acids. The CDR3 loop is CASSSAGGNTIYF. The CDR3 coding sequence is TGTGCCAGCAGTTCCGCGGGTGGAAACACCATATATTTT.

The V and J genes are TRBV27 and TRBJ2-3; 15 bases agree with TRBD2. The V gene's germline CDR1 is MNHEY and CDR2 SMNVEV (reference sequence). The CDR3 covers 17 residues. J gave up 0 bases and V 6 bases, and 4 bases lay outside the gene matches. The CDR3 DNA sequence: TGTGCCAGCAGGGGACTAGCGGGGGGCAGTAGCACAGATACGCAGTATTTT. The encoded protein is CASRGLAGGSSTDTQYF.